Following are 6 T cell receptor beta chains from one sample sequenced in a study of blood T cell repertoires in COVID-19. TCRdb keeps only in-frame clones here, not all; method: immunoSEQ multiplex PCR. The sample carries roughly 120,000 clones, approximately 88% recorded once. Sample: peripheral blood. Receptor source: a woman in her seventies with acute or convalescent COVID-19.

This chain joins TRBV29-1 and TRBJ1-1, with TRBD1 identical over 9 bases. The ends lost 7 bases at V and 3 bases at J; junction bases unmatched: 3. This CDR3 has 12 amino acids. Germline V gene lookup returns CDR1 SQVTM and CDR2 ANQGSEA. CDR3 region: CSADRGYTEAFF. The DNA for the CDR3 is TGCAGCGCGGACAGGGGATACACTGAAGCTTTCTTT.

The chain joins TRBV5-4 to TRBJ2-2, with D perhaps matching TRBD1 (6 bases). Germline CDR1 reads SGHNT; CDR2 reads YYREEE (reference sequence). The CDR3 runs to 15 residues. V was shortened by 2 bases and J by 0 bases, with 8 bases between the two germline ends. The CDR3 is CASSLGTPNTGELFF. The CDR3 DNA sequence: TGTGCCAGCAGCTTAGGGACACCGAACACCGGGGAGCTGTTTTTT.

V and J are TRBV19 and TRBJ2-1; TRBD2 aligns across 10 bases. This CDR3 contains 15 residues. The J segment lost 7 bases and the V segment lost 1 base, leaving 4 bases of the junction unmatched. Germline CDR1 LNHDA, CDR2 SQIVND (reference sequence). CDR3 sequence reads: CASSIALAGVNEQFF. The CDR3 DNA reads TGTGCCAGTAGTATAGCGCTAGCGGGAGTGAATGAGCAGTTCTTC.

This clone has just a few counts. The rearrangement uses TRBV6-1 and TRBJ1-3, with 7 bases identical to TRBD1. J gave up 3 bases and V 4 bases, and 9 bases lay outside the gene matches. Germline V gives CDR1 MNHNS, CDR2 SASEGT. CDR3 length: 16 residues. The CDR3 sequence: CASSGRGGIGGNTIYF. The CDR3, as DNA: TGTGCCAGCAGTGGACGAGGGGGCATTGGTGGAAACACCATATATTTT.

The V gene is TRBV5-4, the J gene TRBJ2-1; 8 nucleotides match TRBD1. The ends lost 2 bases at V and 2 bases at J; junction bases unmatched: 3. The germline V gene encodes CDR1 SGHNT and CDR2 YYREEE (reference sequence). The CDR3 is made up of 15 amino acids. For the CDR3, the DNA is TGTGCCAGCAGCTTCGCGGACAGGGCCTACAATGAGCAGTTCTTC. Residues: CASSFADRAYNEQFF. The full variable domain, rest sourced from reference TRBV5-4 and TRBJ2-1, is ETGVTQSPTHLIKTRGQQVTLRCSSQSGHNTVSWYQQALGQGPQFIFQYYREEENGRGNFPPRFSGLQFPNYSSELNVNALELDDSALYLCASSFADRAYNEQFFGPGTRLTVL.

In its sample, this clone was seen a few times. The V and J genes are TRBV19 and TRBJ1-5, with 8 bases identical to TRBD1. Germline V gene sequence: CDR1 LNHDA, CDR2 SQIVND (reference sequence). The CDR3 loop spans 17 amino acids. V gave up 2 bases and J gave up 2 bases; unmatched junction bases: 8. The CDR3 bases are TGTGCCAGTAGTATATATTGGACAGGGCTGGGCAATCAGCCCCAGCATTTT. This translates into CASSIYWTGLGNQPQHF.